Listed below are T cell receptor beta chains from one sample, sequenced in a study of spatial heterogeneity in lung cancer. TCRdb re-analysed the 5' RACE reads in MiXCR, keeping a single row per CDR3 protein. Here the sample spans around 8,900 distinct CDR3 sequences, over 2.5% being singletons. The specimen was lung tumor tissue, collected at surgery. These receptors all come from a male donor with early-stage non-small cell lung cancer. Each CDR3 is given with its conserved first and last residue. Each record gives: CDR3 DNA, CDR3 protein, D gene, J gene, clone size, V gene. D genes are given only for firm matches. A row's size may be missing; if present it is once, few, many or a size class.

DNA: TGTGCCAGCAGCTTAGCGTGGGGACAGTCGAACACCGGGGAGCTGTTTTTT
CDR3: CASSLAWGQSNTGELFF
D: TRBD1
J: TRBJ2-2
size: many
V: TRBV7-2

DNA: TGTGCCAGCAGTTACGGACGGCGGACAGATACGCAGTATTTT
CDR3: CASSYGRRTDTQYF
D: .
J: TRBJ2-3
size: medium-sized
V: TRBV6-5

DNA: TGTGCCAGCAGCCCAGGGCAGGGGTCATCTAATTCACCCCTCCACTTT
CDR3: CASSPGQGSSNSPLHF
D: .
J: TRBJ1-6
size: many
V: TRBV5-4

DNA: TGTGCCAGCAGCACAGCTAATAGCAATCAGCCCCAGCATTTT
CDR3: CASSTANSNQPQHF
D: .
J: TRBJ1-5
size: many
V: TRBV5-4

DNA: TGTGCCAGCAGATCCTCGAACACCGGGGAGCTGTTTTTT
CDR3: CASRSSNTGELFF
D: .
J: TRBJ2-2
size: many
V: TRBV28

DNA: TGTGCCAGCAGCCTGCGTGGGGGGGACAGTGGGTATGGCTACACCTTC
CDR3: CASSLRGGDSGYGYTF
D: TRBD1
J: TRBJ1-2
size: many
V: TRBV11-3

DNA: .
CDR3: CASSSAPGRRTEAFF
D: .
J: TRBJ1-1
size: many
V: TRBV28

DNA: TGTGCCAGCAGCTTAGACCGGGGACAGGGAAGAAACTATGGCTACACCTTC
CDR3: CASSLDRGQGRNYGYTF
D: TRBD1
J: TRBJ1-2
size: medium-sized
V: TRBV7-2

DNA: TGTGCCAGCAGCTTAGCGTGGGGCCAAGAGACCCAGTACTTC
CDR3: CASSLAWGQETQYF
D: .
J: TRBJ2-5
size: many
V: TRBV7-2

DNA: TGTGCCATCAGGGGACAGGGGGCGTCTCTTAGGCAGTACTTC
CDR3: CAIRGQGASLRQYF
D: TRBD1
J: TRBJ2-7
size: many
V: TRBV10-3

DNA: TGCAGTGCTAGAGATAGCGGGCTTTGGTCTGGGACCCAGTACTTC
CDR3: CSARDSGLWSGTQYF
D: TRBD2
J: TRBJ2-5
size: medium-sized
V: TRBV20-1

DNA: TGTGCCAGCAGTCCGGGTAGCGGGGCCTACGAGCAGTACTTC
CDR3: CASSPGSGAYEQYF
D: TRBD2
J: TRBJ2-7
size: many
V: TRBV6-2/TRBV6-3

DNA: TGTGCCAGCAGCCAGAATTCGGGGATCCCGACCCAGTACTTC
CDR3: CASSQNSGIPTQYF
D: .
J: TRBJ2-5
size: many
V: TRBV3-1

DNA: TGTGCCAGCAGTGAAGGGGGCGTCTACGAGCAGTACTTC
CDR3: CASSEGGVYEQYF
D: TRBD1
J: TRBJ2-7
size: many
V: TRBV6-5

DNA: TGTGCCAGCACCCCCGAGGCCGGATCCTATGGCTACACCTTC
CDR3: CASTPEAGSYGYTF
D: .
J: TRBJ1-2
size: many
V: TRBV6-4

DNA: TGTGCCAGCAGCCATGCCGACAGGGGGCGATCAGATACGCAGTATTTT
CDR3: CASSHADRGRSDTQYF
D: TRBD1
J: TRBJ2-3
size: many
V: TRBV4-2

DNA: TGCAGCATCCGACAGGGGAAGAACACCGGGGAGCTGTTTTTT
CDR3: CSIRQGKNTGELFF
D: TRBD1
J: TRBJ2-2
size: many
V: TRBV29-1

DNA: TGTGCCACCAGTGTAGGGGGAGTGGCGGAGACCCAGTACTTC
CDR3: CATSVGGVAETQYF
D: .
J: TRBJ2-5
size: many
V: TRBV24-1

DNA: TGTGCCAGCAGTTTAACCGGGCCTTCCTACAATGAGCAGTTCTTC
CDR3: CASSLTGPSYNEQFF
D: .
J: TRBJ2-1
size: medium-sized
V: TRBV28

DNA: TGTGCCAGCAGCACTTTAAACTCGGACTTCGAATACGAGCAGTACTTC
CDR3: CASSTLNSDFEYEQYF
D: .
J: TRBJ2-7
size: many
V: TRBV3-1

DNA: TGTGCCAGCAGCCAAGATAGGCTAGCGCTAGATACGCAGTATTTT
CDR3: CASSQDRLALDTQYF
D: .
J: TRBJ2-3
size: many
V: TRBV4-2

DNA: TGTGCCAGCACCCGGGACTTATCCTACGAGCAGTACTTC
CDR3: CASTRDLSYEQYF
D: .
J: TRBJ2-7
size: many
V: TRBV18

DNA: TGTGCCAGCAGTGAACAGGGTGAAGCTTTCTTT
CDR3: CASSEQGEAFF
D: .
J: TRBJ1-1
size: many
V: TRBV6-6

DNA: TGTGCCAGCAGCCCCTCCCACGGGGGGTACAATGAGCAGTTCTTC
CDR3: CASSPSHGGYNEQFF
D: TRBD2
J: TRBJ2-1
size: many
V: TRBV3-1

DNA: TGTGCCAGCACCCTACGGGACTCCAGAGGGGAGCTGTTTTTT
CDR3: CASTLRDSRGELFF
D: .
J: TRBJ2-2
size: many
V: TRBV28

DNA: TGTGCCAGCAGCTTGGGAGGCAGGGGGGACAATGAGCAGTTCTTC
CDR3: CASSLGGRGDNEQFF
D: .
J: TRBJ2-1
size: many
V: TRBV5-4

DNA: TGCAGCGCCCGATTACAGATGAACACTGAAGCTTTCTTT
CDR3: CSARLQMNTEAFF
D: .
J: TRBJ1-1
size: many
V: TRBV29-1

DNA: TGTGCCAGCAGCTTAGGGCCGGGACAGAGCTCCCAAGAGACCCAGTACTTC
CDR3: CASSLGPGQSSQETQYF
D: TRBD1
J: TRBJ2-5
size: .
V: TRBV7-6

DNA: TGTGCCAGCAGTTTATACAGCGCCAGGGGCAATCAGCCCCAGCATTTT
CDR3: CASSLYSARGNQPQHF
D: .
J: TRBJ1-5
size: many
V: TRBV27

DNA: TGCGCCAGCAGCTGGGGAAGGGTCTCTGGGGCCAACGTCCTGACTTTC
CDR3: CASSWGRVSGANVLTF
D: .
J: TRBJ2-6
size: many
V: TRBV4-3

DNA: TGTGCCAGCAGGAGTTACGGCCAGGGTGCGGGGGAGACCCAGTACTTC
CDR3: CASRSYGQGAGETQYF
D: .
J: TRBJ2-5
size: many
V: TRBV6-5

DNA: TGTGCCAGCAGCTTAGAGGGGACTAGTAAGTTCTTC
CDR3: CASSLEGTSKFF
D: TRBD2
J: TRBJ2-1
size: many
V: TRBV7-2

DNA: TGTGCCAGCAGCGTAGAGGACAGGGTAACTACGCAGTATTTT
CDR3: CASSVEDRVTTQYF
D: TRBD1
J: TRBJ2-3
size: many
V: TRBV9

DNA: TGTGCCAGCAGCCAAGGGCAGCGGGGGGCGTACCAAGAGACCCAGTACTTC
CDR3: CASSQGQRGAYQETQYF
D: TRBD2
J: TRBJ2-5
size: many
V: TRBV3-1

DNA: TGTGCCAGCAGCCAGAGGGGTCGGGAGACCCAGTACTTC
CDR3: CASSQRGRETQYF
D: .
J: TRBJ2-5
size: many
V: TRBV3-1

DNA: TGCAGTGCTAGCGGGGTCCGGGGGGCCCTCGGGCATGAGCAGTTCTTC
CDR3: CSASGVRGALGHEQFF
D: .
J: TRBJ2-1
size: many
V: TRBV20-1

DNA: TGTGCCAGCAGCTTGGCGGCGGTCTCTGGAAACACCATATATTTT
CDR3: CASSLAAVSGNTIYF
D: .
J: TRBJ1-3
size: medium-sized
V: TRBV5-6

DNA: TGCGCCAGCAGCTTAGGAGAGAGCAATCAGCCCCAGCATTTT
CDR3: CASSLGESNQPQHF
D: .
J: TRBJ1-5
size: many
V: TRBV5-1

DNA: TGCGCCAGCAGCTTGGATCCCCCTGGCGGCTACACCTTC
CDR3: CASSLDPPGGYTF
D: .
J: TRBJ1-2
size: medium-sized
V: TRBV5-1

DNA: TGTGCCAGCAGCCTCAGTATTAAATACGAGCAGTACTTC
CDR3: CASSLSIKYEQYF
D: .
J: TRBJ2-7
size: .
V: TRBV6-2/TRBV6-3

DNA: TGTGCCAGCATCCGGGACACACTCCATTACAATGAGCAGTTCTTC
CDR3: CASIRDTLHYNEQFF
D: .
J: TRBJ2-1
size: many
V: TRBV28

DNA: TGTGCCAGCAGTTATAAATACAATCAGCCCCAGCATTTT
CDR3: CASSYKYNQPQHF
D: .
J: TRBJ1-5
size: medium-sized
V: TRBV6-5